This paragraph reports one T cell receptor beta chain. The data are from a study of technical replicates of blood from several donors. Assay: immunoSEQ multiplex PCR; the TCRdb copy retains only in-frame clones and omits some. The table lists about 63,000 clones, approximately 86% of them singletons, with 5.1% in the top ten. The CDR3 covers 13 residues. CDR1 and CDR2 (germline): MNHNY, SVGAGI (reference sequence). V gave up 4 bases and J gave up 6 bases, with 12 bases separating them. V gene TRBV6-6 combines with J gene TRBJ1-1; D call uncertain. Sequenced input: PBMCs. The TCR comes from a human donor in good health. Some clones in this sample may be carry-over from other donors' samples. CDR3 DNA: TGTGCCAGCAGTTCCCGGGTGCCTCCTGAAGCTTTCTTT. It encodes CASSSRVPPEAFF.